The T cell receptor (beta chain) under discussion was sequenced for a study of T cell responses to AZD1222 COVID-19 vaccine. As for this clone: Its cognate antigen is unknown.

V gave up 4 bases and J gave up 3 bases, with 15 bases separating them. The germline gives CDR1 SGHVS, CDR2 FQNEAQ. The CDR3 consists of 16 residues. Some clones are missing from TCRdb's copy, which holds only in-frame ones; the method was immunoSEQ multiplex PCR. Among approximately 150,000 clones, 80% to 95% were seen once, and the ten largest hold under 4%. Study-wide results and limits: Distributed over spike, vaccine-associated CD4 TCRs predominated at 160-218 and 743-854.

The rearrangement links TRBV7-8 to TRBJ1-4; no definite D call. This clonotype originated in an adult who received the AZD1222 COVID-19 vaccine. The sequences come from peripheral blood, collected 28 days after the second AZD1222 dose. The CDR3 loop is CASSSARVRANEKLFF. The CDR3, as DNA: TGTGCCAGCAGCTCCGCTCGGGTGAGGGCTAATGAAAAACTGTTTTTT.